This T cell receptor (beta chain) was sequenced during a study of blood T cell repertoires in COVID-19. For the study at large: There were acute and convalescent COVID-19 samples, and they came from the United States, Italy and Spain. Nucleic acid was either cDNA or gDNA, and it came from T cells, B-cell-depleted T cells, or PBMCs.

In the authors' workflow: Amplification of reference gene primers was used by the study to estimate nucleated cell counts. Profiled with immunoSEQ multiplex PCR; TCRdb holds only in-frame clones, not every one. Clone size and the V and J calls come from that table; the DNA yielded D and trimming. Of roughly 150,000 clones in the sample, around nine tenths were seen once. There are 15 residues in the CDR3. The germline V gene encodes CDR1 ENHRY and CDR2 SYGVKD. The J segment lost 1 base and the V segment lost 6 bases, leaving 6 bases of the junction unmatched. The V gene is TRBV10-3, the J gene TRBJ1-5; TRBD1 aligns across 7 bases. The sample comprised peripheral blood. The sequence derives from a human donor in a cohort sampled during active COVID-19. DNA for the CDR3: TGTGCCATCAGCACAGGGGATGGGAGCAATCAGCCCCAGCATTTT. Translating it yields CAISTGDGSNQPQHF.